This T cell receptor (beta chain) comes out of a study of OX40 agonist ivuxolimab in advanced cancers. TCRdb keeps only in-frame clones here, not all; method: immunoSEQ multiplex PCR. The sample lists more than 70,000 clones, about 90% occurring once. CDR3 length equals 15 residues. With 1 base removed from V and 1 base from J, the gap between germline ends came to 7 bases. Per the germline V gene, CDR1 is MGHRA and CDR2 is YSYEKL. The chain uses TRBV4-1 and TRBJ1-4; no firm D call. This TCR derives from an adult with an advanced solid tumor such as melanoma, head and neck, liver or kidney cancer. The starting material was CD4+ or CD8+ T cells sorted from blood, obtained in a trial of the OX40 agonist ivuxolimab. The CDR3 nucleotides read TGCGCCAGCAGCCAAGGCACACAAACTAATGAAAAACTGTTTTTT. It codes for CASSQGTQTNEKLFF.